The 22 T cell receptor beta chains below all came from one sample that was sequenced in a study of radiation and T cells in renal cell carcinoma. Stated time point: blood 4 weeks post-SBRT, at nephrectomy. Treatment defined: 15 Gy SBRT to primary tumor, nephrectomy 4 weeks later. TCRdb's copy holds only in-frame clones and misses some; the assay was immunoSEQ multiplex PCR. The table includes 150,000 to 200,000 clones, around 89% detected once. The sequenced sample was blood, obtained from a patient whose treatment included radiotherapy and nephrectomy. The origin of the receptors is a woman between 45 and 65 years old with renal cell carcinoma.

This clone appeared once. The chain joins TRBV27 to TRBJ1-2; maybe TRBD1 (5 bases). CDR3 size: 13 residues. In germline, CDR1 is MNHEY, CDR2 SMNVEV (reference sequence). V dropped 5 bases and J dropped 3 bases, with 10 bases sitting between them. The CDR3 DNA reads as TGTGCCAGCAGTGAGACAGCGGACTATGGCTACACCTTC. It encodes CASSETADYGYTF.

The chain employs TRBV27 and TRBJ1-4; a possible D gene is TRBD1 (5 bases). Trimming took off 6 bases at V and 3 bases at J, with 11 bases between the two ends. The CDR3 covers 14 residues. Germline CDR1 MNHEY, CDR2 SMNVEV (reference sequence). Here the CDR3 DNA reads TGTGCCAGCAGCCGCCCGGGGCCTAATGAAAAACTGTTTTTT. It codes for CASSRPGPNEKLFF.

This chain connects TRBV4-1 to TRBJ2-7, with D unresolved. The CDR3 has 12 residues. Trimming stripped 5 bases from V and 7 bases from J, with 12 bases between. CDR1 and CDR2 from the germline V gene are MGHRA and YSYEKL. In DNA form, the CDR3 reads TGCGCCAGCAGCGTACCCCTGGGGGAGCAGTACTTC. Amino acids: CASSVPLGEQYF.

This chain uses TRBV5-8 with TRBJ1-1; TRBD1 matches at 10 bases. Germline assignment: CDR1 SGHTS and CDR2 YDEGEE. Trimming at V came to 4 bases and at J to 10 bases, leaving 13 bases not matched to a gene. This CDR3 region has 15 residues. The CDR3 DNA reads TGTGCCAGCAGCACCCGGGACAGGGGACTAATCAGAGCTTTCTTT. It yields the protein CASSTRDRGLIRAFF.

This clone was detected once. Other DNA sequences from this sample encode an identical CDR3 as well. In DNA form, the CDR3 reads TGTGCCTGGAGTGTGGGGGAGACCCAGTACTTC. It translates to CAWSVGETQYF. The V and J genes are TRBV30 and TRBJ2-5, with D uncertain. Per germline, CDR1 GTSNPN and CDR2 SVGIG (reference sequence). The CDR3 sequence is 11 residues long. V lost 0 bases and J lost 5, with 4 bases in between.

V is TRBV7-2 and J is TRBJ2-3, with D perhaps TRBD1 (6 bases). The germline CDR1 and CDR2 sequences are SGHTA and FQGNSA. V lost 3 bases, J lost 2 bases, and 9 bases lay in between. The CDR3 is 14 residues long. The CDR3 protein is CASSLRGITDTQYF. The CDR3 coding sequence is TGTGCCAGCAGCTTGAGGGGGATCACAGATACGCAGTATTTT.

This chain links TRBV7-2 with TRBJ1-1, with 7 bases that match TRBD1. The CDR3 has 18 amino acids. Germline lookup yields CDR1 SGHTA and CDR2 FQGNSA. Trimming removed 4 bases from V and 0 bases from J; junction bases left unmatched: 14. The CDR3 region is CASSSKGLYRGMNTEAFF. For the CDR3, the DNA is TGTGCCAGCAGCTCAAAGGGATTATACAGGGGAATGAACACTGAAGCTTTCTTT.

The chain links TRBV6-6 to TRBJ2-7; D tentatively fits TRBD1 or TRBD2 (6 bases each). Germline V CDR1 and CDR2: MNHNY, SVGAGI (reference sequence). CDR3 size: 14 residues. V lost 8 bases to trimming and J lost 3 bases, with 17 bases between them. CDR3 DNA sequence: TGTGCCAGCCTCCGGGGGCAGGGGAGCTACGAGCAGTACTTC. It translates to CASLRGQGSYEQYF.

The rearrangement links TRBV6-1 to TRBJ1-6; D is perhaps TRBD1 (6 bases). V lost 4 bases, J lost 7 bases, and 14 bases lay in between. Germline V gene data show CDR1 as MNHNS and CDR2 as SASEGT. This CDR3 has 15 amino acids. The CDR3 DNA reads as TGTGCCAGCAGTGGGTCGACAGGACCGAATTCACCCCTCCACTTT. Amino acid sequence: CASSGSTGPNSPLHF.

This clone was counted between two and nine times. V and J are TRBV15 and TRBJ1-5; D gene unclear. Germline V lookup: CDR1 LNHNV, CDR2 YYDKDF (reference sequence). Trimming cost V 1 base and J 0 bases, with 10 bases left between them. This CDR3 has 16 amino acids. Here the CDR3 reads CATSRVTTLSNQPQHF. The CDR3 DNA sequence: TGTGCCACCAGCAGAGTAACGACACTTAGCAATCAGCCCCAGCATTTT. The full variable domain, rest sourced from reference TRBV15 and TRBJ1-5, is DAMVIQNPRYQVTQFGKPVTLSCSQTLNHNVMYWYQQKSSQAPKLLFHYYDKDFNNEADTPDNFQSRRPNTSFCFLDIRSPGLGDTAMYLCATSRVTTLSNQPQHFGDGTRLSIL.

The CDR3 DNA sequence: TGTGCCAGCAGCTTCGGGACAGGGCGGACAGATACGCAGTATTTT. Amino acid sequence: CASSFGTGRTDTQYF. J is TRBJ2-3 and V is TRBV7-3; 9 bases line up with TRBD1. Germline-derived CDR1 and CDR2 are SGHTA and FQGTGA. This CDR3 region has 15 residues. V dropped 3 bases and J dropped 3; count of bases not matched to a gene: 4.

The V call is TRBV5-4, the J call TRBJ2-3, with 15 positions matching TRBD2. Germline loops: CDR1 SGHNT, CDR2 YYREEE (reference sequence). V dropped 1 base and J dropped 3; count of bases not matched to a gene: 3. The CDR3 spans 17 residues. The CDR3 sequence: CASSLRTSGGVTDTQYF. CDR3 DNA: TGTGCCAGCAGCTTGAGGACTAGCGGGGGGGTAACAGATACGCAGTATTTT.

This clone was seen just once. This chain links TRBV7-2 with TRBJ2-2; D remains ambiguous. The CDR3 spans 13 residues. Germline loops: CDR1 SGHTA, CDR2 FQGNSA. Trimming shortened V by 2 bases and J by 4 bases, and 5 bases separated the two germline ends. CDR3 region: CASSLYATGELFF. The CDR3 region has the DNA TGTGCCAGCAGCTTATATGCCACCGGGGAGCTGTTTTTT.

J is TRBJ1-2 and V is TRBV7-2; 9 bases fit TRBD1. Germline V gene lookup returns CDR1 SGHTA and CDR2 FQGNSA. Losses at the gene ends were 4 bases for V and 5 bases for J; bases not matched to a gene: 8. The CDR3 covers 15 residues. In nucleotides, the CDR3 is TGTGCCAGCAGCTCTCGGACAGGGGATCGGTATGGCTACACCTTC. Translation: CASSSRTGDRYGYTF.

Points on this clone: This sample includes further DNA sequences coding for the same CDR3. The rearrangement joins TRBV6-4 to TRBJ1-5; unclear D gene. V shed 3 bases and J shed 1 base, with 4 bases lying between them. CDR1 and CDR2 from the germline V gene are MRHNA and SNTAGT. The CDR3 length is 13 residues. The CDR3 DNA follows: TGTGCCAGCAGTGAAGGAAGCAATCAGCCCCAGCATTTT. Its translation: CASSEGSNQPQHF.

The rearrangement uses TRBV5-4 and TRBJ1-2; D uncertain. This CDR3 region has 18 residues. V was trimmed by 2 bases and J by 8 bases, leaving 28 bases between them. Germline V gene lookup returns CDR1 SGHNT and CDR2 YYREEE (reference sequence). The CDR3 sequence: CASSLVSSLQATKEGYTF. The CDR3 region has the DNA TGTGCCAGCAGCTTAGTAAGCTCCCTCCAGGCCACAAAGGAGGGCTACACCTTC. Looking up the rest from reference TRBV5-4 and TRBJ1-2 gives the full variable domain: ETGVTQSPTHLIKTRGQQVTLRCSSQSGHNTVSWYQQALGQGPQFIFQYYREEENGRGNFPPRFSGLQFPNYSSELNVNALELDDSALYLCASSLVSSLQATKEGYTFGSGTRLTVV.

This chain joins TRBV19 and TRBJ1-1; a weak D match, TRBD1 (6 bases). In germline, CDR1 is LNHDA, CDR2 SQIVND (reference sequence). This CDR3 is built from 14 residues. V dropped 5 bases and J dropped 1 base, with 11 bases sitting between them. The CDR3 coding sequence is TGTGCCAGTAGTGTACAGGGTACGAACACTGAAGCTTTCTTT. It yields the protein CASSVQGTNTEAFF.

CDR3 in amino acids: CASSLQVYGELFF. In DNA, the CDR3 is TGTGCCAGCAGCTTACAGGTATACGGGGAGCTGTTTTTT. The V and J genes are TRBV5-4 and TRBJ2-2; D perhaps matches TRBD1 (5 bases). In germline, CDR1 is SGHNT, CDR2 YYREEE (reference sequence). Trimming removed 2 bases at V and 7 bases at J, with 9 bases between. The CDR3 sequence is 13 residues long.

V is TRBV15 and J is TRBJ2-1; 8 bases fit TRBD2. The CDR3 contains 19 residues. The germline V gene encodes CDR1 LNHNV and CDR2 YYDKDF (reference sequence). With V trimmed by 8 bases and J by 0 bases, 18 bases remained unmatched. This CDR3 is CATQDKWSSGSSSYNEQFF. The CDR3, as DNA: TGTGCCACCCAGGACAAGTGGTCTAGCGGGTCTAGCTCCTACAATGAGCAGTTCTTC.

The CDR3 DNA sequence: TGTGCCAGCAGCTTGGTGGGGCTAGAGACCCAGTACTTC. It specifies CASSLVGLETQYF. V and J are TRBV5-4 and TRBJ2-5, with a tentative D call TRBD1 (5 bases). V was trimmed by 0 bases and J by 4 bases, leaving 7 bases between them. The CDR3 consists of 13 residues. Germline assignment: CDR1 SGHNT and CDR2 YYREEE (reference sequence).

The chain is built from TRBV4-2 and TRBJ2-2; 15 bases map to TRBD2. The CDR3 is 18 amino acids. Trimming cost V 6 bases and J 5 bases; bases outside gene matches: 10. Germline values: CDR1 LGHNA, CDR2 YNFKEQ. In DNA, the CDR3 is TGTGCCAGCAGTCCACCGGGACTAGCGGGGGGAGGGACCGGGGAGCTGTTTTTT. This translates into CASSPPGLAGGGTGELFF.

The chain combines TRBV5-8 with TRBJ2-3, with a tentative D call TRBD2 (6 bases). The germline V and J ends were trimmed by 4 bases and 5 bases, with 14 bases remaining between them. Looked up from germline, CDR1 is SGHTS and CDR2 is YDEGEE. The CDR3 has 14 amino acids. This chain's CDR3 is CASSPGVAVDTQYF. The CDR3 DNA reads TGTGCCAGCAGCCCCGGAGTAGCGGTAGATACGCAGTATTTT.